This passage covers 25 T cell receptor gamma chains from one sample sequenced in a study of γδ T cells in repeated Plasmodium falciparum infection. Vgamma9/Vdelta2+ and Vdelta2-negative gammadelta T cells were flow-sorted from PBMC for bulk sequencing. TCRdb re-called the multiplex PCR reads with CATT. The sample includes more than 20,000 gamma-chain clones, around 3% of them seen just once. Sample: gamma-delta T cells from blood. The receptors come from a pool of human donors (malaria-infected and uninfected, not separated).

A note on this clone: TCRdb assigns this DNA the protein of a much larger clone, which departs from its translation at residue 13; this likely reflects a read error, and the protein shown comes from translating the DNA. No J gene call was made, and the V gene is TRGV9. From germline, CDR1 is GITISATS and CDR2 ISYDGTV (reference sequence). This CDR3 comprises 15 residues. The CDR3 spells CALWEPILNYYKRLF. CDR3 bases: TGTGCCTTGTGGGAGCCCATTCTGAATTATTATAAGAGACTCTTT.

This clone was picked up a small number of times. The TCRdb protein comes from a much larger clone and disagrees with this DNA's translation at residue 12, likely due to a read error; the protein given here is derived from the DNA. The chain joins TRGV9 to TRGJP1. The J gene was missing in TCRdb and was found by matching the end of the DNA to germline. The CDR3 runs 15 residues. CDR1 GITISATS and CDR2 ISYDGTV come from the germline V gene (reference sequence). The CDR3 DNA follows: TGTGCCTTGTGGAGGCTCGGTACCACTGGTTGGCTCAAGATATTT. This translates into CALWRLGTTGWLKIF.

This clone has at least ten counts. The same CDR3 also results from other DNA sequences found in this sample. The chain has TRGV2 and TRGJ1 or TRGJ2. The J gene, left out of TCRdb, was set here by checking the DNA against germline. This CDR3 has 13 residues. CDR1 is EGSNGY, CDR2 YDSYNSKV, per germline. The V gene end was trimmed by 0 bases and the J gene end by 10 bases; junction bases not matched to a gene: 9. The CDR3 reads CATWDGFLYKKLF. The CDR3 DNA reads as TGTGCCACCTGGGACGGGTTCTTATACAAGAAACTCTTT.

This clone was recorded many times. A far larger clone is off by one base, so a read error is likely. This sample also contains other DNA sequences that code for the same CDR3. There is no J gene call, but TRGV9 is given as the V gene. The CDR3 sequence is 13 residues long. CDR1 and CDR2 (germline): GITISATS, ISYDGTV (reference sequence). Written as DNA, the CDR3 is TGTGCCCTTGCCGGGCTGAATTATTATAAGAAACTCTTC. The encoded protein is CALAGLNYYKKLF.

A note on this clone: The TCRdb protein, from a much larger clone, departs from this DNA's translation at residue 6, likely by read error; the protein shown derives from the DNA. The chain links TRGV9 to TRGJ1 or TRGJ2. As TCRdb names no J gene, one was assigned here on the basis of a DNA match to germline. Germline V gene data show CDR1 as GITISATS and CDR2 as ISYDGTV (reference sequence). Trimming cost V 8 bases and J 11 bases; bases outside gene matches: 6. The CDR3 is 9 amino acids. The CDR3 bases are TGTGCCTTGTATTCCCAGAAACTCTTT. Its translation is CALYSQKLF.

The sample holds many counts of this clone. This likely stems from a read error, as it lies one base from a far larger clone. The gene calls are TRGV9 and TRGJ1 or TRGJ2. Germline V gene data show CDR1 as GITISATS and CDR2 as ISYDGTV (reference sequence). The CDR3 extends over 16 amino acids. Unmatched junction bases numbered 19, after V lost 7 bases and J lost 4 bases. The CDR3 sequence is CALCGPLCVGYYKKLF. Written as DNA, the CDR3 is TGTGCCTTGTGTGGACCCTTGTGTGTGGGATATTATAAGAAACTCTTT.

This clone was counted between two and nine times. Since a far larger clone is one base different, this is likely a read error. Because the CDR3's place on the DNA is in doubt, the DNA is left out and the CDR3 is given as listed by TCRdb. The V gene call reads TRGV5; no J gene was called. A total of 30 residues make up the CDR3, ends included. Germline V gives CDR1 VINAFY, CDR2 YDVSNSKD. This CDR3 is CATWDSRVRNSLAVEQHLLSQVSIGRIQHF.

This clone was detected many times. The translation of this DNA and the TCRdb protein of a much larger clone differ at residue 3, probably owing to a read error; the protein shown here is translated from the DNA. The rearrangement uses TRGV9 and TRGJ1 or TRGJ2. Per germline, CDR1 GITISATS and CDR2 ISYDGTV (reference sequence). The CDR3 is 13 residues long. The CDR3 protein is CASWEVIYYKKLF. As DNA, the CDR3 is TGTGCCTCGTGGGAGGTTATTTATTATAAGAAACTCTTT.

The V gene is TRGV4, the J gene TRGJ1 or TRGJ2. With 4 bases clipped from V and 3 bases from J, the junction kept 9 bases outside the gene matches. This CDR3 region has 14 residues. Germline values: CDR1 EGSTGY, CDR2 YDSYTSSV. The DNA of the CDR3 is TGTGCCACCTGGGACGGTCTTTTTTATTATAAGAAACTCTTT. Protein: CATWDGLFYYKKLF.

This clone was detected many times. The sample carries other DNA sequences with the same CDR3. V is TRGV2 and J is TRGJ1 or TRGJ2. V shed 1 base, J shed 0 bases, and the junction held 3 bases outside the gene matches. The CDR3 runs 14 residues. Germline V lookup: CDR1 EGSNGY, CDR2 YDSYNSKV. The CDR3 sequence is CATWDGPNYYKKLF. The CDR3 coding sequence is TGTGCCACCTGGGACGGCCCGAATTATTATAAGAAACTCTTT.

This clone has ten or more counts. A read error may be the cause here, since a much bigger clone is one base away. The limits of the CDR3 on the DNA are not certain, so only TCRdb's listed CDR3 is given. Other DNA sequences in this sample translate to the same CDR3. The V gene was identified as TRGV5, while no J gene was called. Germline lookup yields CDR1 VINAFY and CDR2 YDVSNSKD. The CDR3 extends over 32 residues, inclusive of both ends. This chain's CDR3 is CATWDRRRIIRNSLAVEQHWLSQVSIGRIQHF.

Ten or more counts support this clone. For this DNA, TCRdb reports the protein of a much larger clone, which diverges at residue 2, most likely from a read error; the protein presented here is translated directly from the DNA. The chain employs TRGV2 and TRGJ1 or TRGJ2. Assignment of the J gene here rests on matching the DNA to germline, because TCRdb gives none. Germline V gene sequence: CDR1 EGSNGY, CDR2 YDSYNSKV. The CDR3 spans 15 residues. The CDR3 DNA reads as TGTACCACCTGGGACGGGCCGCGCCATTATTATAAGAAACTCTTT. Translating it yields CTTWDGPRHYYKKLF.

This clone was counted many times. A much larger clone is a single base away; this may be a read error. The chain uses TRGV3 and TRGJP2. This CDR3 has 15 amino acids. The germline V gene encodes CDR1 VTNTFY and CDR2 YDVSTARD (reference sequence). CDR3 region: CAAWASQSSDWIKTF. The CDR3 DNA is TGTGCCGCCTGGGCTAGCCAAAGTAGTGATTGGATCAAGACGTTT.

This clone occurred many times. TCRdb assigns this DNA the protein of a much larger clone, which departs from its translation at residue 4; this likely reflects a read error, and the protein shown comes from translating the DNA. This chain links TRGV9 with TRGJ1 or TRGJ2. TCRdb gives no J gene; it was assigned here by matching the DNA to germline. Germline V gene lookup returns CDR1 GITISATS and CDR2 ISYDGTV (reference sequence). The CDR3 sequence is 15 residues long. The CDR3 DNA reads TGTGCCTTGTGTGAGGCGTACCGAAATTATTATAAGAAACTCTTT. As protein: CALCEAYRNYYKKLF.

Comments on this clone: TCRdb lists the protein of a much larger clone for this DNA, which differs at residue 6, so this is likely a read error; the protein given here is translated from the DNA itself. The chain uses TRGV9 and TRGJ1 or TRGJ2. TCRdb offers no J gene call, so here the DNA was matched to germline to obtain one. Germline V gene data show CDR1 as GITISATS and CDR2 as ISYDGTV (reference sequence). The length of the CDR3 is 18 residues. J gave up 0 bases and V 2 bases, and 16 bases lay outside the gene matches. The CDR3 is CALWEAHYGLGNYYKKLF. In DNA form, the CDR3 reads TGTGCCTTGTGGGAGGCGCACTATGGACTAGGGAATTATTATAAGAAACTCTTT.

This clone has just a few counts. A read error likely explains this, since a far larger clone differs by one base. Other DNA sequences from this sample encode an identical CDR3 as well. The chain uses TRGV9 and TRGJ1 or TRGJ2. Here the J gene was assigned by germline matching of the DNA, as TCRdb has none. The V gene end was trimmed by 0 bases and the J gene end by 10 bases; junction bases not matched to a gene: 12. The CDR3 covers 14 residues. CDR1 GITISATS and CDR2 ISYDGTV come from the germline V gene (reference sequence). CDR3 amino acids: CALWEVHGSYKKLF. DNA for the CDR3: TGTGCCTTGTGGGAGGTGCATGGGAGTTACAAGAAACTCTTT.

Regarding this clone: This DNA translates differently at residue 8 from the TCRdb protein, which is that of a much larger clone; a read error is likely, and the protein shown is the DNA's own translation. This rearrangement joins TRGV9 to TRGJ1 or TRGJ2. The J gene is not listed in TCRdb, so it was assigned here from a DNA match to germline. The germline V gene has CDR1 GITISATS and CDR2 ISYDGTV (reference sequence). This CDR3 is 11 amino acids long. V lost 6 bases to trimming and J lost 10 bases; unmatched junction nucleotides: 9. CDR3 nucleotides: TGTGCCTTGTGGAGCCCTCCCAAGAAACTCTTT. Translated, it gives CALWSPPKKLF.

A note on this clone: The protein held in TCRdb is that of a much larger clone and does not match this DNA's translation at residue 6, likely because of a read error; the protein shown is translated from the DNA. The gene calls are TRGV8 and TRGJP2. TCRdb carries no J gene annotation; the J gene was assigned here by matching the DNA with germline. Per germline, CDR1 VENAVY and CDR2 YDSYNSRV. The CDR3 covers 14 residues. Trimming removed 3 bases from V and 12 bases from J; junction bases left unmatched: 13. CDR3 sequence (DNA): TGTGCCACCTGGGATGGGTACAGGTACGGGATCAAGACGTTT. Protein product: CATWDGYRYGIKTF.

Details on this clone: A read error likely explains why the TCRdb protein, taken from a much larger clone, differs from this DNA's translation at residue 7; the protein shown is translated from the DNA. The J gene is TRGJ1 or TRGJ2, the V gene TRGV4. TCRdb does not report a J gene; here it was assigned by matching the DNA to germline references. The germline gives CDR1 EGSTGY, CDR2 YDSYTSSV. The CDR3 is 14 amino acids. The J segment lost 12 bases and the V segment lost 2 bases, leaving 16 bases of the junction unmatched. CDR3 bases: TGTGCCACCTGGGATGTGGGAGTCGGAAGGCGGAAACTCTTT. Translation gives CATWDVGVGRRKLF.

Notes on this clone: The DNA is omitted, as the CDR3 cannot be located on it reliably, and the CDR3 follows TCRdb's listing. The V gene was identified as TRGV9, while no J gene was called. In germline, CDR1 is GITISATS, CDR2 ISYDGTV (reference sequence). The CDR3 totals 32 residues, both ends included. The CDR3 is CALWEVGIIIRNPLAVEQHLLSQVSVGRIQHF.

This clone occurred many times. One base separates it from a far larger clone, so it is likely a read error. The DNA is omitted, as the CDR3 cannot be located on it reliably, and the CDR3 follows TCRdb's listing. Additional DNA sequences in this sample encode the identical CDR3. The J segment was not called; the V segment is TRGV9. In germline, CDR1 is GITISATS, CDR2 ISYDGTV (reference sequence). 32 amino acids form the CDR3, both terminal residues included. The CDR3 sequence: CALWEVQGAARNSLAVEQHLLSQVSIGRIQHF.

This clone was found many times. TCRdb's protein, taken from a much larger clone, differs from this DNA's translation at residue 5, likely owing to a read error; the protein displayed comes from the DNA. The CDR3 protein is CATWGRPNRSLF. The CDR3 DNA follows: TGTGCCACCTGGGGCAGGCCTAATCGTAGTCTCTTT. J gene calling gave no result, while the V gene is TRGV3. CDR1 and CDR2 (germline): VTNTFY, YDVSTARD (reference sequence). There are 12 residues in the CDR3.

This clone was counted only a few times. This may be a read error, as it is one base from a much larger clone. J is TRGJ1 or TRGJ2 and V is TRGV4. The CDR3 totals 14 residues. With 4 bases clipped from V and 4 bases from J, the junction kept 10 bases outside the gene matches. In germline, CDR1 is EGSTGY, CDR2 YDSYTSSV. CDR3 protein: CATWDGRRYYKKLF. DNA for the CDR3: TGTGCCACCTGGGACGGGCGTCGATATTATAAGAAACTCTTT.

This clone was seen many times. For this DNA, TCRdb reports the protein of a much larger clone, which diverges at residue 8, most likely from a read error; the protein presented here is translated directly from the DNA. The sample carries other DNA sequences with the same CDR3. The V gene is TRGV9, the J gene TRGJ1 or TRGJ2. The V segment lost 1 base and the J segment 16 bases; nucleotides outside the gene matches: 13. In germline, CDR1 is GITISATS, CDR2 ISYDGTV (reference sequence). The CDR3 extends over 12 amino acids. The CDR3 coding sequence is TGTGCCTTGTGGGAGGTACAGAGTGATAAGCTCTTT. This codes for CALWEVQSDKLF.

This clone was counted at least ten times. This DNA's translation and the protein TCRdb lists, from a much larger clone, do not match at residue 2, likely due to a read error; the protein shown is translated from the DNA. The chain links TRGV9 to TRGJ1 or TRGJ2. The germline V gene encodes CDR1 GITISATS and CDR2 ISYDGTV (reference sequence). This CDR3 comprises 11 residues. In DNA, the CDR3 is TGTACCTTGTGGGTGGGTTATAAGAAACTCTTT. Translating it yields CTLWVGYKKLF.